Presented here are 21 T cell receptor beta chains from one specimen sequenced in a study of T cell repertoires in cytomegalovirus infection. TCRdb reanalysed the reads using MiXCR and keeps one entry per CDR3 protein. The table lists around 450,000 distinct CDR3 sequences, about 10% of them singletons, with roughly a tenth in the top ten. Sequencing used PBMCs. The origin of the receptors is a human donor in good health (CMV status not recorded). Some clones in this sample may be carry-over from other donors' samples.

This clonotype was seen repeatedly, ten times or more. The CDR3 DNA sequence: TGTGCCAGCAGCTTAACTCAACGGGATAAGCAGTTCTTC. This gives the protein CASSLTQRDKQFF. This rearrangement joins TRBV7-3 to TRBJ2-1, with D perhaps TRBD2 (5 bases). The V end was cut by 0 bases, the J end by 11 bases, with 11 bases between. The CDR3 totals 13 residues. CDR1 is SGHTA and CDR2 is FQGTGA in the germline V gene.

This clonotype was recorded many times. The rearrangement links TRBV5-1 to TRBJ2-1, with no clear D. The germline gives CDR1 SGHRS, CDR2 YFSETQ. There are 15 residues in the CDR3. V was trimmed by 0 bases and J by 3 bases, leaving 10 bases between them. The CDR3 DNA is TGCGCCAGCAGCTTGGCGGAGACGTACTACAATGAGCAGTTCTTC. This codes for CASSLAETYYNEQFF.

This chain joins TRBV19 and TRBJ2-4; 11 bases are shared with TRBD2. The CDR3 has 15 residues. The V gene's germline CDR1 is LNHDA and CDR2 SQIVND (reference sequence). The ends lost 7 bases at V and 3 bases at J; junction bases unmatched: 5. DNA of the CDR3: TGTGCCAGTACCTATAGCGGGGGGGGCAAAAACATTCAGTACTTC. Its protein is CASTYSGGGKNIQYF.

The gene calls are TRBV4-2 and TRBJ2-1; the match to TRBD2 covers 11 bases. With 0 bases clipped from V and 1 base from J, the junction kept 8 bases outside the gene matches. The CDR3 has 19 amino acids. Germline lookup yields CDR1 LGHNA and CDR2 YNFKEQ. This chain's CDR3 is CASSQDRRTSGRSYNEQFF. The CDR3 coding sequence is TGTGCCAGCAGCCAAGATCGCCGGACTAGCGGGCGATCCTACAATGAGCAGTTCTTC.

The chain employs TRBV19 and TRBJ1-1; 7 nucleotides match TRBD1. The J segment lost 5 bases and the V segment lost 3 bases, leaving 12 bases of the junction unmatched. The CDR3 sequence is 16 residues long. The germline gives CDR1 LNHDA, CDR2 SQIVND (reference sequence). CDR3 in DNA: TGTGCCAGTAGTATGGGGCGGGAGGGGGCGAGTACTGAAGCTTTCTTT. This codes for CASSMGREGASTEAFF.

This clonotype was detected a few times. The chain is built from TRBV5-1 and TRBJ1-1, with D possibly being TRBD1 (5 bases). Germline lookup yields CDR1 SGHRS and CDR2 YFSETQ. V dropped 1 base and J dropped 5 bases, with 12 bases sitting between them. This CDR3 has 14 amino acids. CDR3 in DNA: TGCGCCAGCAGCTTGCGCAGCAGGGCGACTGAAGCTTTCTTT. It yields the protein CASSLRSRATEAFF. The complete variable domain, with remaining parts taken from reference TRBV5-1 and TRBJ1-1, reads KAGVTQTPRYLIKTRGQQVTLSCSPISGHRSVSWYQQTPGQGLQFLFEYFSETQRNKGNFPGRFSGRQFSNSRSEMNVSTLELGDSALYLCASSLRSRATEAFFGQGTRLTVV.

This clonotype was observed many times. The chain joins TRBV6-6 to TRBJ1-5; no clear D. The CDR3 is 14 residues long. The V gene lost 2 bases and the J gene lost 5 bases, with 10 bases spanning the gap. From germline, CDR1 is MNHNY and CDR2 SVGAGI (reference sequence). CDR3: CASSYRDGYQPQHF. In DNA form, the CDR3 reads TGTGCCAGCAGTTACAGGGATGGCTATCAGCCCCAGCATTTT.

The chain combines TRBV3-1 with TRBJ2-2; 8 bases align to TRBD2. Per germline, CDR1 LGHDT and CDR2 YNNKEL (reference sequence). The V segment lost 3 bases and the J segment 5 bases; nucleotides outside the gene matches: 2. The CDR3 sequence is 14 residues long. CDR3 sequence (DNA): TGTGCCAGCAGCCAGGCTAGCGGGACCGGGGAGCTGTTTTTT. It specifies CASSQASGTGELFF.

Only a few counts were recorded for this clonotype. The rearrangement links TRBV7-6 to TRBJ1-1; D is possibly TRBD1 (5 bases). This CDR3 has 13 amino acids. The V end was cut by 5 bases, the J end by 7 bases, with 14 bases between. CDR1 and CDR2 (germline): SGHVS, FNYEAQ. In DNA, the CDR3 is TGTGCCAGCAGCCAGAATAGACAGAGTGAAGCTTTCTTT. Its translation: CASSQNRQSEAFF.

The CDR3 sequence is CASSTTGGDYEQYF. CDR3 DNA sequence: TGTGCCAGTAGTACTACAGGGGGCGACTACGAGCAGTACTTC. The chain is built from TRBV19 and TRBJ2-7, with 9 bases fitting TRBD1. The V and J ends lost 4 bases and 3 bases, in that order; junction bases with no gene match: 4. There are 14 residues in the CDR3. CDR1 LNHDA and CDR2 SQIVND come from the germline V gene (reference sequence).

CDR3 bases: TGTGCCACCTCCCGCGGGGGAGGCACAGATACGCAGTATTTT. As protein: CATSRGGGTDTQYF. The J gene is TRBJ2-3, the V gene TRBV19, with TRBD2 matching 7 bases. Germline CDR1 and CDR2: LNHDA and SQIVND (reference sequence). This CDR3 contains 14 residues. After removal of 10 bases from V and 1 base from J, the junction contained 8 bases not matched to a gene.

The gene calls are TRBV29-1 and TRBJ2-1; TRBD1 might be the D (6 bases). This CDR3 is built from 14 residues. Looked up from germline, CDR1 is SQVTM and CDR2 is ANQGSEA. The germline V and J ends were trimmed by 1 base and 5 bases, with 12 bases remaining between them. The CDR3: CSVEAQGIHNEQFF. CDR3 DNA: TGCAGCGTTGAAGCACAGGGAATCCACAATGAGCAGTTCTTC.

Ten or more counts support this clonotype. The J gene is TRBJ1-6, the V gene TRBV7-3; D is ambiguous. Germline CDR1 is SGHTA and CDR2 is FQGTGA. CDR3 length: 15 amino acids. V lost 4 bases, J lost 8 bases, and 15 bases lay in between. This chain's CDR3 is CASSSQPKGYSPLHF. The CDR3 DNA reads TGTGCCAGCAGCTCACAACCGAAGGGTTATTCACCCCTCCACTTT.

This clonotype was seen repeatedly, ten times or more. The V call is TRBV28, the J call TRBJ2-2, with 8 bases lining up with TRBD1. Germline CDR1 is MDHEN and CDR2 is SYDVKM. The CDR3 consists of 15 residues. J was trimmed by 7 bases and V by 2 bases; bases with no gene match: 6. In DNA form, the CDR3 reads TGTGCCAGCAGTTTAGGGCAGGGGGCTATCGGGGAGCTGTTTTTT. It specifies CASSLGQGAIGELFF.

In this sample, this clonotype turned up many times. V and J are TRBV7-2 and TRBJ2-3; D is ambiguous. CDR1 is SGHTA and CDR2 is FQGNSA in the germline V gene. The V and J ends lost 3 bases and 2 bases respectively, with 9 bases between them. The CDR3 runs 14 residues. CDR3 DNA sequence: TGTGCCAGCAGCTTGAGCTACTTCACAGATACGCAGTATTTT. This encodes CASSLSYFTDTQYF.

The rearrangement uses TRBV20-1 and TRBJ2-5; D is uncertain. Germline V CDR1 and CDR2: DFQATT, SNEGSKA (reference sequence). This CDR3 is 15 amino acids long. V dropped 0 bases and J dropped 3 bases, with 14 bases sitting between them. CDR3 nucleotide sequence: TGCAGTGCTAGAGATTTGGAATTTAGGGAAGAGACCCAGTACTTC. It is translated as CSARDLEFREETQYF.

CDR3 loop: CSVKTEGSYEQYF. CDR3 sequence (DNA): TGCAGCGTTAAAACGGAGGGATCCTACGAGCAGTACTTC. This chain links TRBV29-1 with TRBJ2-7, with D maybe TRBD2 (6 bases). The ends were cut back, 5 bases at V and 1 base at J, with 12 bases in the middle. This CDR3 has 13 amino acids. Germline CDR1 is SQVTM and CDR2 is ANQGSEA.

This clonotype was seen repeatedly, ten times or more. The rearrangement links TRBV9 to TRBJ2-6, with D possibly being TRBD2 (6 bases). Germline CDR1 reads SGDLS; CDR2 reads YYNGEE. Trimming took off 5 bases at V and 0 bases at J, with 12 bases between the two ends. There are 16 residues in the CDR3. The CDR3 protein is CASSQGGASGANVLTF. The CDR3 bases are TGTGCCAGCAGTCAAGGAGGGGCCTCTGGGGCCAACGTCCTGACTTTC.

This clonotype has ten or more counts. The V call is TRBV5-4, the J call TRBJ2-5; TRBD2 agrees at 15 bases. CDR1 is SGHNT and CDR2 is YYREEE in the germline V gene (reference sequence). Trimming took 4 bases from V and 7 from J; bases not matched to a gene: 8. The CDR3 extends over 16 amino acids. Written as DNA, the CDR3 is TGTGCCAGCAGCCACGGGACTAGCGGGAGGTACGGGACCCAGTACTTC. As protein: CASSHGTSGRYGTQYF. Drawing the rest from reference TRBV5-4 and TRBJ2-5, the complete variable domain is ETGVTQSPTHLIKTRGQQVTLRCSSQSGHNTVSWYQQALGQGPQFIFQYYREEENGRGNFPPRFSGLQFPNYSSELNVNALELDDSALYLCASSHGTSGRYGTQYFGPGTRLLVL.

This clonotype was observed many times. This chain joins TRBV7-2 and TRBJ2-7, with D possibly matching TRBD1 (5 bases). There are 16 residues in the CDR3. V was clipped by 2 bases and J by 2 bases, with 16 bases between them. From germline, CDR1 is SGHTA and CDR2 FQGNSA. The CDR3 protein is CASSLNRQGVTYEQYF. Here the CDR3 DNA reads TGTGCCAGCAGCTTAAATAGGCAGGGTGTCACCTACGAGCAGTACTTC. The full variable domain, its missing parts supplied by reference TRBV7-2 and TRBJ2-7, is GAGVSQSPSNKVTEKGKDVELRCDPISGHTALYWYRQSLGQGLEFLIYFQGNSAPDKSGLPSDRFSAERTGGSVSTLTIQRTQQEDSAVYLCASSLNRQGVTYEQYFGPGTRLTVT.

This clonotype was detected a few times. Here the CDR3 DNA reads TGTGCCAGCAGGTCCTCGGCGGGAGTGGGGGAGCAGTACTTC. Amino acids: CASRSSAGVGEQYF. This rearrangement joins TRBV7-9 to TRBJ2-7, with 7 nucleotides matching TRBD2. J gave up 7 bases and V 6 bases, and 12 bases lay outside the gene matches. There are 14 residues in the CDR3. Germline values: CDR1 SEHNR, CDR2 FQNEAQ (reference sequence).